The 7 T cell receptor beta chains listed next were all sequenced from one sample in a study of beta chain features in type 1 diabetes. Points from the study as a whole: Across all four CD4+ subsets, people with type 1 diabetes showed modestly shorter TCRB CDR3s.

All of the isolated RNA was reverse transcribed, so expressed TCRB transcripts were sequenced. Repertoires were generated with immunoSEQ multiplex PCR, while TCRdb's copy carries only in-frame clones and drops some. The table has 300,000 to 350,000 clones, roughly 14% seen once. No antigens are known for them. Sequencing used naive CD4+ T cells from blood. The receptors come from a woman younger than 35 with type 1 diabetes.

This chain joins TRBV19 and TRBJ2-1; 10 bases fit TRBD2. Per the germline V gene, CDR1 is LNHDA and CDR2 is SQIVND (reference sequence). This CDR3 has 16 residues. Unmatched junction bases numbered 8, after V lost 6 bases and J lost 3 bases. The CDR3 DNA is TGTGCCAGTAGCAAAGGAGCGGGAGGGAACTACAATGAGCAGTTCTTC. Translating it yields CASSKGAGGNYNEQFF.

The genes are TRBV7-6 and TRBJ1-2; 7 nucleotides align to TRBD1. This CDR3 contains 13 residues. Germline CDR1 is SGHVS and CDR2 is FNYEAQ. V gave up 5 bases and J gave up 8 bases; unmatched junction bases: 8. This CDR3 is CASSPPDRVGYTF. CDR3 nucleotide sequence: TGTGCCAGCAGCCCCCCCGACAGGGTGGGCTACACCTTC.

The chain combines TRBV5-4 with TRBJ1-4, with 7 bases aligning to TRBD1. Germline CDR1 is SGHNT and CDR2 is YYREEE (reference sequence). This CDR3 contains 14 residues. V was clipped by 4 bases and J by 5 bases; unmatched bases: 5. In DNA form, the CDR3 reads TGTGCCAGCAGCACCCGGGACAGCAATGAAAAACTGTTTTTT. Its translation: CASSTRDSNEKLFF.

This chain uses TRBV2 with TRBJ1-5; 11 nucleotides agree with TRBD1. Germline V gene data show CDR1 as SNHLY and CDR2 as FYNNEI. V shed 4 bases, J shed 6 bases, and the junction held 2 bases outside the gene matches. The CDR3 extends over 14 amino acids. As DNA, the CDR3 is TGTGCCAGCAGTGGGACAGGGGGCACTCAGCCCCAGCATTTT. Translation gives CASSGTGGTQPQHF.

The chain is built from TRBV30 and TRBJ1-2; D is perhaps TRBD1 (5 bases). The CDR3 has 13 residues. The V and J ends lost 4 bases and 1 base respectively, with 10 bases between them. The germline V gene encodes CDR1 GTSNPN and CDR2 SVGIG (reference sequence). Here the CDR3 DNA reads TGTGCCTGGATTGGTGACAGTAACTATGGCTACACCTTC. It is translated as CAWIGDSNYGYTF.

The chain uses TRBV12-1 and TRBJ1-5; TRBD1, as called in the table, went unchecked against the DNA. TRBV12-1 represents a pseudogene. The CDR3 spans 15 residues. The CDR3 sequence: CASSLDRDVNQPQHF. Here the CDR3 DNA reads TGTGCCAGCAGCTTGGACAGGGACGTGAATCAGCCCCAGCATTTT.

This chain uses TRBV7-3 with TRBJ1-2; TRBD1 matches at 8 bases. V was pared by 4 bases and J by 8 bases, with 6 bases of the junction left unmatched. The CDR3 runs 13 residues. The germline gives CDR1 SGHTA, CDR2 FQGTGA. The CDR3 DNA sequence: TGTGCCAGCAGCTCTGGACAGGGAACCGGCTACACCTTC. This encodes CASSSGQGTGYTF. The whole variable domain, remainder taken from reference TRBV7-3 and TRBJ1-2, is GAGVSQTPSNKVTEKGKYVELRCDPISGHTALYWYRQSLGQGPEFLIYFQGTGAADDSGLPNDRFFAVRPEGSVSTLKIQRTERGDSAVYLCASSSGQGTGYTFGSGTRLTVV.